This T cell receptor beta chain is drawn from a study of neurological immune-mediated disorders. This clonotype was seen at least ten times. Its antigen remains unknown. Sample time point: longitudinal time-point 3. Unsorted libraries used 2 million PBMCs kept at -80 degrees C. Overall study findings and caveats: Private repertoires in all groups were suggested by the finding that expanded clones across subjects shared no CDR3 amino acid sequences. The highest TCR clonal expansion occurred in HTLV-1-associated myelopathy; multiple sclerosis fell below healthy controls.

TCRdb reanalysed the 5' RACE reads using MiXCR and keeps one entry per CDR3 protein. The data hold 45,000 to 60,000 distinct CDR3 sequences, with roughly an eighth observed a single time. The germline CDR1 and CDR2 sequences are MDHEN and SYDVKM. The CDR3 loop spans 14 amino acids. V lost 6 bases and J 3 bases, leaving 15 bases between the germline ends. What was sequenced was PBMCs. V gene TRBV28 combines with J gene TRBJ2-7; possible D gene TRBD1, 6 bases. This clonotype was sampled from a male donor with HTLV-1-associated myelopathy (HAM/TSP). The CDR3 loop reads CASSPSGHFYEQYF. CDR3 DNA: TGTGCCAGCAGCCCGTCGGGACATTTCTACGAGCAGTACTTC.